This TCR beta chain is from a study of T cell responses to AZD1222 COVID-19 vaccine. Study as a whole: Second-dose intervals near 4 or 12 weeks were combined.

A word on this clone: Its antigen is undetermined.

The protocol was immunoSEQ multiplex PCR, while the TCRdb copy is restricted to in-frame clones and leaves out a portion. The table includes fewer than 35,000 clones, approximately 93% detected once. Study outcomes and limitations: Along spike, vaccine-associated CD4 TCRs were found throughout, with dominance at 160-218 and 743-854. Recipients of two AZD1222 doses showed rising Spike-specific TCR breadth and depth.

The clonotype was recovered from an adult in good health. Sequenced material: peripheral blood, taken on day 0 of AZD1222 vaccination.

Written as DNA, the CDR3 is TGTGCCAGCAGCTTGGAGGGGGCAGGGGCGGGATCACCCCTCCACTTT. Translated: CASSLEGAGAGSPLHF. The chain carries TRBV5-4 and TRBJ1-6; TRBD1 aligns across 7 bases. The CDR3 runs to 16 residues. Trimming cost V 0 bases and J 10 bases; bases outside gene matches: 10. The V gene's germline CDR1 is SGHNT and CDR2 YYREEE (reference sequence).